This T cell receptor beta chain was retrieved from a study of T-cell reconstitution after alpha-beta-depleted transplantation in children. This clonotype showed up just a few times. CDR3 length: 15 residues. From germline, CDR1 is DFQATT and CDR2 SNEGSKA (reference sequence). The germline V and J ends were trimmed by 4 bases and 0 bases, with 14 bases remaining between them. The library targeted TCRbeta and was prepared with unique molecular identifiers. TCRdb ran MiXCR on the PCR reads and lists one entry per CDR3 protein. The sample shows about 580,000 distinct CDR3 sequences, approximately 22% of them seen only once.

The TCR was taken from a boy under two years old who had a stem cell transplant for acute myeloid leukemia, so the T cells may come from the graft donor. The source material was PBMCs, mostly from graft donor cells, sampled 360 days after TCRalphabeta/CD19-depleted stem cell transplant. The V call is TRBV20-1, the J call TRBJ2-3; D is perhaps TRBD1 or TRBD2 (6 bases each). The CDR3 coding sequence is TGCAGTGCTAACCTTTGGGGGGCTAGCACAGATACGCAGTATTTT. This encodes CSANLWGASTDTQYF.